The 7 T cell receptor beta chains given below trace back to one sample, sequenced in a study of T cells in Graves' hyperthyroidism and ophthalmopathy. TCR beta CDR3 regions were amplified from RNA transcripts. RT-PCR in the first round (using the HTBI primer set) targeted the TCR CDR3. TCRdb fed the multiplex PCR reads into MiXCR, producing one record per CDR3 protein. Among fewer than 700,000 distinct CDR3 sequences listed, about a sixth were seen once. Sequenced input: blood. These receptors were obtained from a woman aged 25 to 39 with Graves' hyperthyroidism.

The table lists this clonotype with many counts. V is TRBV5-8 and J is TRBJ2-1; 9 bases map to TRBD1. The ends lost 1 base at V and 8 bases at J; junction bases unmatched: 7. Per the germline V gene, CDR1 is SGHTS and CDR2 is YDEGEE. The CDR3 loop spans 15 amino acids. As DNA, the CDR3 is TGTGCCAGCAGCTTGCCGGGACAGGGAGTCGATGAGCAGTTCTTC. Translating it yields CASSLPGQGVDEQFF.

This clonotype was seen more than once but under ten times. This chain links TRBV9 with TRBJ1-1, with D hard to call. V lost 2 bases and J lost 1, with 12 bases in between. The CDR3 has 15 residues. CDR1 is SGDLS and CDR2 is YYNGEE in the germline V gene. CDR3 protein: CASSVFVDANTEAFF. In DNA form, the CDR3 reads TGTGCCAGCAGCGTTTTCGTGGATGCGAACACTGAAGCTTTCTTT.

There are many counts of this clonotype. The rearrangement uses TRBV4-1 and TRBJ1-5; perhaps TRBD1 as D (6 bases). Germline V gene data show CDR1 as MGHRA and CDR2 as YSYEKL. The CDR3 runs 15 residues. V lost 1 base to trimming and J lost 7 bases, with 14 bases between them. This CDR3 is CASSQVKGVGQPQHF. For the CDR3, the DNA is TGCGCCAGCAGCCAAGTAAAGGGGGTGGGCCAGCCCCAGCATTTT.

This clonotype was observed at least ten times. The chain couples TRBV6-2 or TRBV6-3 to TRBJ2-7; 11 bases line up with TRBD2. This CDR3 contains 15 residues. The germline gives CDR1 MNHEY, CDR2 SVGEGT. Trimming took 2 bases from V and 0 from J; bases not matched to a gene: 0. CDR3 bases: TGTGCCAGCAGTTACGGACTAGCGGGCTCCTACGAGCAGTACTTC. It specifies CASSYGLAGSYEQYF.

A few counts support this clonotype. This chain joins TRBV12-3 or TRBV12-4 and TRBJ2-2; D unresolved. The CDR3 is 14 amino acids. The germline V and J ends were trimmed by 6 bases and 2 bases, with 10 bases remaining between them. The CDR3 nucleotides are TGTGCCAGCAGCCCTGGGTACAACACCGGGGAGCTGTTTTTT. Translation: CASSPGYNTGELFF.

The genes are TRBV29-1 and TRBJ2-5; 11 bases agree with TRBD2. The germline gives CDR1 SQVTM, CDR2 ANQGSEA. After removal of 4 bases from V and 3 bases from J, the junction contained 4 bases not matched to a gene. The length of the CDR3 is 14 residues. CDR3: CSVAGGLAEETQYF. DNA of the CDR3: TGCAGCGTTGCAGGGGGACTAGCGGAAGAGACCCAGTACTTC.

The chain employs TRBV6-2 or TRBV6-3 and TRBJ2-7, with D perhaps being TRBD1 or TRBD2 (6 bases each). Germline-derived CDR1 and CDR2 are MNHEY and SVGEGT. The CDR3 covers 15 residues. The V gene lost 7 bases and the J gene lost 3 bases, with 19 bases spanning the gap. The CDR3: CASTTGGRRFYEQYF. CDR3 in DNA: TGTGCCAGCACCACCGGGGGCAGGAGGTTCTACGAGCAGTACTTC.